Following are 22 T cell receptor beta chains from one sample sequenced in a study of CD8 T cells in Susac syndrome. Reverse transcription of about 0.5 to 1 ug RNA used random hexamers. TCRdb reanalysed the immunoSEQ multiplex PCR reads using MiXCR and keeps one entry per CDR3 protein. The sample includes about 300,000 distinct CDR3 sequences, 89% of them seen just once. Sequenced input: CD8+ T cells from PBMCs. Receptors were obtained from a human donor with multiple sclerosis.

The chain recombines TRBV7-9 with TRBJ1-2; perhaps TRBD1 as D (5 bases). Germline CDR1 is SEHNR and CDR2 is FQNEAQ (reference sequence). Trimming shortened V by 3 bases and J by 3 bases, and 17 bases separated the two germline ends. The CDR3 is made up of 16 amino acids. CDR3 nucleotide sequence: TGTGCCAGCAGCTTCCCTCCCGGGGCCTTTGACTATGGCTACACCTTC. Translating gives CASSFPPGAFDYGYTF.

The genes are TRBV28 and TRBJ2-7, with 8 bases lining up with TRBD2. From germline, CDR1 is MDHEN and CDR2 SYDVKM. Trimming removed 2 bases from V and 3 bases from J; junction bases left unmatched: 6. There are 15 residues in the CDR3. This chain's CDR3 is CASSLPGLGVYEQYF. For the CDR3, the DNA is TGTGCCAGCAGTTTACCGGGACTAGGGGTCTACGAGCAGTACTTC. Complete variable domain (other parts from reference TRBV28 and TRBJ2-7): DVKVTQSSRYLVKRTGEKVFLECVQDMDHENMFWYRQDPGLGLRLIYFSYDVKMKEKGDIPEGYSVSREKKERFSLILESASTNQTSMYLCASSLPGLGVYEQYFGPGTRLTVT.

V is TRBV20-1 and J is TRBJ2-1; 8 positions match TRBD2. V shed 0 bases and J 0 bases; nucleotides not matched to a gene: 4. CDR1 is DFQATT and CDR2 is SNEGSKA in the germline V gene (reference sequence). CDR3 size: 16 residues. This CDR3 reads CSARDKAGVSYNEQFF. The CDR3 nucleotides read TGCAGTGCTAGAGATAAAGCGGGGGTCTCCTACAATGAGCAGTTCTTC.

DNA of the CDR3: TGCAGCGCCGAGGGTGGGACACGGCCCTACGAGCAGTACTTC. Translating gives CSAEGGTRPYEQYF. The chain has TRBV29-1 and TRBJ2-7, with a tentative D call TRBD1 (6 bases). The CDR3 runs to 14 residues. The V end was cut by 7 bases, the J end by 2 bases, with 18 bases between. Germline CDR1 reads SQVTM; CDR2 reads ANQGSEA.

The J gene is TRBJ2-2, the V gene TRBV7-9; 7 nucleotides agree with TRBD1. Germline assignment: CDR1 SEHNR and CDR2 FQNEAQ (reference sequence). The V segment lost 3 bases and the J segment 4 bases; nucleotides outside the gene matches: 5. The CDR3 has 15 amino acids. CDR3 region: CASSFHRGTTGELFF. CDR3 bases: TGTGCCAGCAGCTTCCACAGGGGAACCACCGGGGAGCTGTTTTTT.

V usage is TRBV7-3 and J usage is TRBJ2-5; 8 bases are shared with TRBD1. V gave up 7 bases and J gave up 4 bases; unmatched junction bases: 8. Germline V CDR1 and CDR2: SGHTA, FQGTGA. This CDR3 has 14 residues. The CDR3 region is CASIQTGEGETQYF. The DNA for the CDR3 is TGTGCCAGCATCCAGACAGGGGAAGGAGAGACCCAGTACTTC.

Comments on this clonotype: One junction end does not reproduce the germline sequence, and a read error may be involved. The chain's CDR3 is CASSSDRGRQPQQF. CDR3 coding DNA: TGTGCCAGCAGTTCCGACAGGGGGCGGCAGCCCCAGCAATTT. The rearrangement joins TRBV28 to TRBJ1-5, with TRBD1 matching over 10 bases. Germline CDR1 reads MDHEN; CDR2 reads SYDVKM. The CDR3 length is 14 residues.

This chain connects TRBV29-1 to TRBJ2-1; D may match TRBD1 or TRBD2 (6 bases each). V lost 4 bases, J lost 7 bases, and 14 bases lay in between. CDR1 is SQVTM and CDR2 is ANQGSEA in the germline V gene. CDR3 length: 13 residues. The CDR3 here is CSVVRLGGNEQFF. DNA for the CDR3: TGCAGCGTTGTTCGGTTAGGGGGGAATGAGCAGTTCTTC.

CDR3 DNA sequence: TGTGCCAGCAGCTTTGGGGGAGTTGGTGAGCAGTTCTTC. Translating it yields CASSFGGVGEQFF. The chain joins TRBV7-9 to TRBJ2-1; D assignment may be TRBD1 or TRBD2 (5 bases each). The germline V and J ends were trimmed by 3 bases and 9 bases, with 12 bases remaining between them. The CDR3 is 13 residues long. Germline V gives CDR1 SEHNR, CDR2 FQNEAQ (reference sequence).

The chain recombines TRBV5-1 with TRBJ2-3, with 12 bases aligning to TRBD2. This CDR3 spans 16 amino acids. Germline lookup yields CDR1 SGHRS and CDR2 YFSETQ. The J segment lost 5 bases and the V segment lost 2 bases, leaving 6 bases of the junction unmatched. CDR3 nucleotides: TGCGCCAGCAGCTTCAGACTAGCGGGAGATGGAGATACGCAGTATTTT. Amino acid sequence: CASSFRLAGDGDTQYF.

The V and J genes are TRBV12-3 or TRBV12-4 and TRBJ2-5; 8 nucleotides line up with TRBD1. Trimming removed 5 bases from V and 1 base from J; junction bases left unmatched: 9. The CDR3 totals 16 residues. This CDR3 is CASSAIQGGLQETQYF. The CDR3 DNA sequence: TGTGCCAGCAGTGCCATACAGGGGGGTCTCCAAGAGACCCAGTACTTC.

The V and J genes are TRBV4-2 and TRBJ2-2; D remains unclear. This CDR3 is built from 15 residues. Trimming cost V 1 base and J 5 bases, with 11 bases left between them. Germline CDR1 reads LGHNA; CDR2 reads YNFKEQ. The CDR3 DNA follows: TGTGCCAGCAGCCAAGTCGGAGAAGCGACCGGGGAGCTGTTTTTT. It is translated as CASSQVGEATGELFF.

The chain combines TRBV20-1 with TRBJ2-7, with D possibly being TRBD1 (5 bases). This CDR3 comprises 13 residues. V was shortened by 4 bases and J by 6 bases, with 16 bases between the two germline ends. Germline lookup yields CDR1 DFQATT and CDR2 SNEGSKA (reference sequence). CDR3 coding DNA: TGCAGTGCTAAGTCAGGCAGGGATTGCGAGCAGTACTTC. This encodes CSAKSGRDCEQYF.

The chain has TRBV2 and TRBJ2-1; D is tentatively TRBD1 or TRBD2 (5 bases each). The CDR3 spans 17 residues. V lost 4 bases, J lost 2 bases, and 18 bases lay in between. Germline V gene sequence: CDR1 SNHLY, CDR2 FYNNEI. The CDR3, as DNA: TGTGCCAGCAGTGCAAAGGGACGGGCTAACCCCTACAATGAGCAGTTCTTC. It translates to CASSAKGRANPYNEQFF.

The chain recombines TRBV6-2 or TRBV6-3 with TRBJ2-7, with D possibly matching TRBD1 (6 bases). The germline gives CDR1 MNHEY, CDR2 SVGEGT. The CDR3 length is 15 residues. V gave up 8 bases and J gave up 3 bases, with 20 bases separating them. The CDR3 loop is CASRSRQVVHYEQYF. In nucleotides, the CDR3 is TGTGCCAGCCGGAGTAGACAGGTAGTCCACTACGAGCAGTACTTC.

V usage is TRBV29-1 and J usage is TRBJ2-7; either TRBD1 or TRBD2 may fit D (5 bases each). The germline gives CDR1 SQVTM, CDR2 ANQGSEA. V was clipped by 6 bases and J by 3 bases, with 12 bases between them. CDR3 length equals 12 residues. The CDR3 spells CSVGRENYEQYF. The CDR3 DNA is TGCAGCGTGGGCAGGGAGAACTACGAGCAGTACTTC.

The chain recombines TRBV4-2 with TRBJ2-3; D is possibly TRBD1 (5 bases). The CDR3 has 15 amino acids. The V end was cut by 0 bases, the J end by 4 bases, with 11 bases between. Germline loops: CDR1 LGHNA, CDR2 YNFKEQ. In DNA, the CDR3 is TGTGCCAGCAGCCAAGAAGTAGGGGTTGCAGATACGCAGTATTTT. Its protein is CASSQEVGVADTQYF.

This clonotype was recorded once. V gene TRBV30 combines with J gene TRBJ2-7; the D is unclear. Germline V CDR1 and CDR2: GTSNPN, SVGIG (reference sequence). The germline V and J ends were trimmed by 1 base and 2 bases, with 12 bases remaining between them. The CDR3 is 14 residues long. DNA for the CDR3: TGTGCCTGGAGTGAAGCCTGGGGAACCTACGAGCAGTACTTC. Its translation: CAWSEAWGTYEQYF. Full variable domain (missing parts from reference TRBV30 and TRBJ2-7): SQTIHQWPATLVQPVGSPLSLECTVEGTSNPNLYWYRQAAGRGLQLLFYSVGIGQISSEVPQNLSASRPQDRQFILSSKKLLLSDSGFYLCAWSEAWGTYEQYFGPGTRLTVT.

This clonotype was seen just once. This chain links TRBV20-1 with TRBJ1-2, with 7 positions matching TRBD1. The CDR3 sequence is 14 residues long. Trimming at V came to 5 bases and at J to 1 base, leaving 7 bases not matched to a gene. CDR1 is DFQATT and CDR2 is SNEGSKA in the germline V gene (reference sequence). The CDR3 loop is CSASEGGGNYGYTF. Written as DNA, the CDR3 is TGCAGTGCTTCAGAAGGGGGCGGTAACTATGGCTACACCTTC.

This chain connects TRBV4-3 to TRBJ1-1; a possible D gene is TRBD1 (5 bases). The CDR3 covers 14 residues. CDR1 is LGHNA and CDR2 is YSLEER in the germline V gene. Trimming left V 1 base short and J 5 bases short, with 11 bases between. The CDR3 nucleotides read TGCGCCAGCAGCCAAGGTAGGGGTTGGACTGAAGCTTTCTTT. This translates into CASSQGRGWTEAFF.

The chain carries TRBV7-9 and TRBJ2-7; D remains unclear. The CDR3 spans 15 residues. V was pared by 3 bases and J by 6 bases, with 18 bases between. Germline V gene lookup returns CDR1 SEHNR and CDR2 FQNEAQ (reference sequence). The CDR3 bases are TGTGCCAGCAGCTTGCGGTTGGGTGGGGTCACCGAGCAGTACTTC. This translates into CASSLRLGGVTEQYF.

Here the CDR3 reads CASSLRDTRYYEQYF. The CDR3 coding sequence is TGCGCCAGCAGCCTCCGGGACACAAGATACTACGAGCAGTACTTC. The rearrangement links TRBV5-1 to TRBJ2-7, with D possibly matching TRBD1 (6 bases). Germline V gene data show CDR1 as SGHRS and CDR2 as YFSETQ. The CDR3 contains 15 residues. V lost 4 bases and J lost 3, with 17 bases in between.